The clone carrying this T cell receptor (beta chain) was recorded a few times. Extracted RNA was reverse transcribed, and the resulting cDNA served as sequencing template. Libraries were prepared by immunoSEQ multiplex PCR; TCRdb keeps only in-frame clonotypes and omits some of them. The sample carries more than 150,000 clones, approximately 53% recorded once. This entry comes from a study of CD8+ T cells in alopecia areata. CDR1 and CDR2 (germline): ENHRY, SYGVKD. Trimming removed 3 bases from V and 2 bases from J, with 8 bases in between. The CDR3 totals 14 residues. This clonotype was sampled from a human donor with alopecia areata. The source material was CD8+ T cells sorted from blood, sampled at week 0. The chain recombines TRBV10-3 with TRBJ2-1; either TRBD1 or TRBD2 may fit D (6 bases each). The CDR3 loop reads CAISEGGPYNEQFF. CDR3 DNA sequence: TGTGCCATCAGTGAAGGGGGGCCCTACAATGAGCAGTTCTTC.